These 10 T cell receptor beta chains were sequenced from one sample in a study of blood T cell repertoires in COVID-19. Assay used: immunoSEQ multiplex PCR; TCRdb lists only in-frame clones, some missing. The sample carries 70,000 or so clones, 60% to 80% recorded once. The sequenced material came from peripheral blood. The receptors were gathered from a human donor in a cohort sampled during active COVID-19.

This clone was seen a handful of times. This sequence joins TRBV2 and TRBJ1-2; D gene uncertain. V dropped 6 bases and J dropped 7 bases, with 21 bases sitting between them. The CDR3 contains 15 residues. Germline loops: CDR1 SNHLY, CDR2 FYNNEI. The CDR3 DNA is TGTGCCAGCAGGCTTCCCTCCCGGGCGGGGTTTGGCTACACCTTC. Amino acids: CASRLPSRAGFGYTF.

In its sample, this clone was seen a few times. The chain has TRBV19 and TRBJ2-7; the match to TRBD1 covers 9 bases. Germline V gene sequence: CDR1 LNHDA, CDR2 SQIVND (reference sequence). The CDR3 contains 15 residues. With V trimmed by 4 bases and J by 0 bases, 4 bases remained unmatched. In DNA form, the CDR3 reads TGTGCCAGTAGTAGAGGACAGGGGCGCTCCTACGAGCAGTACTTC. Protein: CASSRGQGRSYEQYF. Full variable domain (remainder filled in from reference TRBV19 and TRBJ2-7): DGGITQSPKYLFRKEGQNVTLSCEQNLNHDAMYWYRQDPGQGLRLIYYSQIVNDFQKGDIAEGYSVSREKKESFPLTVTSAQKNPTAFYLCASSRGQGRSYEQYFGPGTRLTVT.

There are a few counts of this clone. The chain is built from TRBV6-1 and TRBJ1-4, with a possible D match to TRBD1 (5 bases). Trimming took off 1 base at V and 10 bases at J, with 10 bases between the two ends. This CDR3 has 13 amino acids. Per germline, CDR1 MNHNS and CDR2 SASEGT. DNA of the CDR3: TGTGCCAGCAGTGAAGAAAGTAGGGGAAAACTGTTTTTT. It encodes CASSEESRGKLFF.

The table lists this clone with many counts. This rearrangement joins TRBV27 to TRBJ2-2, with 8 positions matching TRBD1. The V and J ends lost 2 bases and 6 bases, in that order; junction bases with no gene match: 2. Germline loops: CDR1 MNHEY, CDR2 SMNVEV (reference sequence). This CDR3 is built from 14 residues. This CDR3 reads CASSLRQGSGELFF. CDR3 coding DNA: TGTGCCAGCAGTTTACGACAGGGGTCCGGGGAGCTGTTTTTT.

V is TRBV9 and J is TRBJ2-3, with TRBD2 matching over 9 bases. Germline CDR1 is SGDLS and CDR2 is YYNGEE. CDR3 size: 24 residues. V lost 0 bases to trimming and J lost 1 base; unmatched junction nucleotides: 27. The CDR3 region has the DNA TGTGCCAGCAGCGTAGACCCTCCGCCGAACAGGGCGAGTAGCGGGAGACCGGGCACAGATACGCAGTATTTT. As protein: CASSVDPPPNRASSGRPGTDTQYF.

The CDR3, as DNA: TGTGCCACCAATACGGGACAAGCAGGCCTCAATCAGCCCCAGCATTTT. Protein sequence: CATNTGQAGLNQPQHF. V and J are TRBV3-1 (or the pseudogene TRBV3-2) and TRBJ1-5; D is possibly TRBD1 (6 bases). Deletions cut 10 bases from V and 3 bases from J, with 22 bases between. CDR1 is LGHDT and CDR2 is YNNKEL in the germline V gene (reference sequence). This CDR3 has 16 residues.

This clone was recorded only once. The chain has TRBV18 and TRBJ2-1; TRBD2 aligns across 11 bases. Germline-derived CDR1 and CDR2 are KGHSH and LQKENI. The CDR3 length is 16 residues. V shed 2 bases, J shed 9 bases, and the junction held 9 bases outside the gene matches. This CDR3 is CASSPITSGSRGEQFF. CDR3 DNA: TGTGCCAGCTCACCAATTACTAGCGGGAGTCGTGGTGAGCAGTTCTTC.

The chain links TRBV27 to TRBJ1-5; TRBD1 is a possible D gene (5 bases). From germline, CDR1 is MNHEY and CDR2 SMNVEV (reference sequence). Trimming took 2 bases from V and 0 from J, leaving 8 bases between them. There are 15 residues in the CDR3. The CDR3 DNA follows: TGTGCCAGCAGTTTAACCAGGGATAGCAATCAGCCCCAGCATTTT. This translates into CASSLTRDSNQPQHF.

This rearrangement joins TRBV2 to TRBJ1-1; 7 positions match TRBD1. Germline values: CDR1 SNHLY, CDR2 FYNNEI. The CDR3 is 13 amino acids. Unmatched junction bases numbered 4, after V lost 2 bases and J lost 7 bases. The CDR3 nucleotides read TGTGCCAGCAGTGAACCGGGACAGCGTGAAGCTTTCTTT. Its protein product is CASSEPGQREAFF.

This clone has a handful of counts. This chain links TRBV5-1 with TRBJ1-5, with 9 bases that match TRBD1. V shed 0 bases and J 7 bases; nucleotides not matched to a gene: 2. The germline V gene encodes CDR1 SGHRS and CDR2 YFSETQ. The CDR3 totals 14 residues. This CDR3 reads CASSLGQGVQPQHF. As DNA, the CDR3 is TGCGCCAGCAGCTTGGGACAGGGGGTCCAGCCCCAGCATTTT.